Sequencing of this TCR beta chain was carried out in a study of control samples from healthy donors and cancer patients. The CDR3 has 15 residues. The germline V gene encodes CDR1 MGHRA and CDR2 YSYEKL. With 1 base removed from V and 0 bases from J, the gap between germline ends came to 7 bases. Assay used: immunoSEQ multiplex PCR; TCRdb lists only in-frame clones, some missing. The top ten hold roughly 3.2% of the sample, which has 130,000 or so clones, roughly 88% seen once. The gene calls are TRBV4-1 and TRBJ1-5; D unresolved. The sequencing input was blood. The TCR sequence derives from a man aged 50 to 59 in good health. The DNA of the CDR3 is TGCGCCAGCAGCCAAGTATTAAGTAGCAATCAGCCCCAGCATTTT. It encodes CASSQVLSSNQPQHF.